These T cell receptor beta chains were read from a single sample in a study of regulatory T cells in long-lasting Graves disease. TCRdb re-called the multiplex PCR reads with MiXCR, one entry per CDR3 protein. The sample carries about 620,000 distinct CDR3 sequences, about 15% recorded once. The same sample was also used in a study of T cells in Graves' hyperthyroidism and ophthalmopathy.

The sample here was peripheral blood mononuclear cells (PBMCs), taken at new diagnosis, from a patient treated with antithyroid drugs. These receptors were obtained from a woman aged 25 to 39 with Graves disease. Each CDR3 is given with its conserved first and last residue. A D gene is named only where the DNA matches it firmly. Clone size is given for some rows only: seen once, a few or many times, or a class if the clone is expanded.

CDR3: CASSTMDRVGETQYF
DNA: TGTGCCAGTAGTACCATGGACAGGGTGGGCGAGACCCAGTACTTC
size: few
V: TRBV19
J: TRBJ2-5
D: TRBD1

CDR3: CASSLGPRTDTQYF
DNA: TGTGCCAGCAGTTTAGGTCCTCGCACAGATACGCAGTATTTT
size: -
V: TRBV6-5
J: TRBJ2-3
D: -

CDR3: CASSFDRKVYGYTF
DNA: TGTGCCAGCAGTTTCGACAGGAAAGTCTATGGCTACACCTTC
size: many
V: TRBV28
J: TRBJ1-2
D: -

CDR3: CASLGLELFF
DNA: TGTGCCAGTCTGGGACTGGAACTGTTTTTT
size: few
V: TRBV28
J: TRBJ1-4
D: -

CDR3: CSARDFSGASGTYEQYF
DNA: TGCAGTGCTAGAGATTTTTCCGGGGCTAGCGGAACCTACGAGCAGTACTTC
size: few
V: TRBV20-1
J: TRBJ2-7
D: TRBD2

CDR3: CASSQDQGGVNQPQHF
DNA: TGTGCCAGCAGCCAAGATCAGGGGGGGGTAAATCAGCCCCAGCATTTT
size: many
V: TRBV3-1
J: TRBJ1-5
D: TRBD1

CDR3: CASSIPGRGDTEAFF
DNA: TGTGCCAGTAGTATCCCGGGGCGCGGGGACACTGAAGCTTTCTTT
size: many
V: TRBV19
J: TRBJ1-1
D: -

CDR3: CASGWGQGGTYEQYF
DNA: TGTGCCAGCGGGTGGGGACAGGGGGGCACCTACGAGCAGTACTTC
size: -
V: TRBV12-3/TRBV12-4
J: TRBJ2-7
D: TRBD1

CDR3: CASRRRLAGPGGELFF
DNA: TGTGCCAGTAGGAGAAGGCTAGCGGGACCGGGAGGGGAGCTGTTTTTT
size: few
V: TRBV19
J: TRBJ2-2
D: TRBD2

CDR3: CASSYSAGGASETQYF
DNA: TGTGCCAGCAGTTACTCAGCCGGGGGCGCATCAGAGACCCAGTACTTC
size: -
V: TRBV6-2/TRBV6-3
J: TRBJ2-5
D: -

CDR3: CASSLDPSEQYF
DNA: TGCGCCAGCAGCTTGGACCCTTCCGAGCAGTACTTC
size: -
V: TRBV5-1
J: TRBJ2-7
D: -

CDR3: CAWSVQLYEQYF
DNA: TGTGCCTGGAGTGTACAGCTCTACGAGCAGTACTTC
size: -
V: TRBV30
J: TRBJ2-7
D: -

CDR3: CAIDTAGPNTGELFF
DNA: TGCGCCATCGACACAGCGGGGCCTAACACCGGGGAGCTGTTTTTT
size: -
V: TRBV10-2
J: TRBJ2-2
D: TRBD2

CDR3: CASSQGMVGGGSNEQFF
DNA: TGCGCCAGCAGCCAGGGGATGGTAGGGGGGGGCTCAAATGAGCAGTTCTTC
size: once
V: TRBV4-1
J: TRBJ2-1
D: -

CDR3: CASSFSWEQPGQGGSPWNTEAFF
DNA: TGTGCCAGCAGTTTTTCTTGGGAGCAACCGGGACAGGGGGGTTCCCCGTGGAACACTGAAGCTTTCTTT
size: many
V: TRBV28
J: TRBJ1-1
D: TRBD1

CDR3: CASSYTPEGAQHF
DNA: TGTGCCAGCAGCTATACCCCCGAAGGGGCCCAGCATTTT
size: many
V: TRBV11-1
J: TRBJ1-5
D: -